Listed below are T cell receptor beta chains from one sample, sequenced in a study of T cells in Graves' hyperthyroidism and ophthalmopathy. TCRdb re-called the multiplex PCR reads through MiXCR, storing one row per CDR3 protein. The repertoire holds 250,000 to 300,000 distinct CDR3 sequences, with around a fifth as singletons. Material: blood. Source of these receptors: a man aged 50 or older with Graves' ophthalmopathy. CDR3s include the opening cysteine and the closing phenylalanine or tryptophan. D genes are given only for firm matches. For some rows the clone size is stated as once, few or many, or as a class when expanded; others skip it.

j_gene,abundance,v_gene,d_gene,CDR3aa,CDR3nt
TRBJ2-7,few,TRBV9,.,CASSVPQGTNEQYF,TGTGCCAGCAGCGTCCCCCAGGGGACGAACGAGCAGTACTTC
TRBJ1-2,.,TRBV20-1,.,CSASPSGAPDNYGYTF,TGCAGTGCTAGCCCTTCCGGGGCTCCGGATAACTATGGCTACACCTTC
TRBJ2-1,many,TRBV11-2,TRBD2,CASSPEGRLAGYNEQFF,TGTGCCAGCAGCCCCGAAGGTCGACTAGCGGGATACAATGAGCAGTTCTTC
TRBJ2-2,.,TRBV11-2,.,CASSPTGFNTGELFF,TGTGCCAGCAGCCCTACCGGGTTTAACACCGGGGAGCTGTTTTTT
TRBJ2-7,few,TRBV5-6,.,CASRRGGESYEQYF,TGTGCCAGCCGGCGGGGCGGAGAATCCTACGAGCAGTACTTC
TRBJ2-1,few,TRBV27,TRBD2,CASSLSSGEFYNEQFF,TGTGCCAGCAGTTTATCCAGCGGGGAGTTTTACAATGAGCAGTTCTTC
TRBJ1-2,many,TRBV3-1,.,CASSQELSTGYINYGYTF,TGTGCCAGCAGCCAAGAGTTATCCACGGGGTACATTAACTATGGCTACACCTTC
TRBJ1-2,few,TRBV20-1,.,CSASHLSRDRPNYGYTF,TGCAGTGCTAGCCATCTGAGCAGGGACCGTCCTAACTATGGCTACACCTTC
TRBJ2-3,.,TRBV9,.,CASSATSGLAGDTQYF,TGTGCCAGCAGCGCGACTTCAGGTCTAGCTGGGGACACGCAGTATTTT
TRBJ1-2,many,TRBV2,TRBD1,CASSERDRGYGYTF,TGTGCCAGCAGCGAACGGGACAGGGGCTATGGCTACACCTTC
TRBJ2-5,few,TRBV24-1,.,CATSDWREKETQYF,TGTGCCACCAGTGATTGGAGGGAAAAAGAGACCCAGTACTTC
TRBJ2-3,many,TRBV5-6,TRBD2,CASSHRAGAKDTQYF,TGTGCCAGCAGTCATAGGGCGGGAGCCAAAGATACGCAGTATTTT
TRBJ1-5,.,TRBV6-1,.,CASSEVSGQPQHF,TGTGCCAGCAGTGAAGTCTCGGGTCAGCCCCAGCATTTT
TRBJ1-1,few,TRBV6-1,.,CASSPLGGGTEAFF,TGTGCCAGCAGTCCCCTCGGGGGGGGTACTGAAGCTTTCTTT
TRBJ2-3,.,TRBV9,.,CASSVEFGTQYF,TGTGCCAGCAGCGTCGAGTTCGGTACGCAGTATTTT
TRBJ2-1,many,TRBV30,.,CAWGHNEQFF,TGTGCCTGGGGTCATAATGAGCAGTTCTTC
TRBJ2-3,many,TRBV7-3,.,CASSSGVRGTDTQYF,TGTGCCAGCAGTTCAGGTGTCAGAGGCACAGATACGCAGTATTTT
TRBJ2-5,few,TRBV28,.,CASSFIYLETQYF,TGTGCCAGCAGTTTCATCTACCTAGAGACCCAGTACTTC
TRBJ2-4,once,TRBV13,TRBD2,CASSFESGSLGNIQYF,TGTGCCAGCAGCTTTGAAAGCGGGAGCTTAGGAAACATTCAGTACTTC
TRBJ2-7,many,TRBV6-1,TRBD2,CASSEGTGLAGSYEQYF,TGTGCCAGCAGTGAAGGTACTGGGCTAGCGGGTTCCTACGAGCAGTACTTC
TRBJ2-5,.,TRBV20-1,.,CSASARLQEAQYF,TGCAGTGCTAGCGCGCGGCTTCAAGAGGCCCAGTACTTC
TRBJ2-2,few,TRBV5-4,.,CASSYLGGQTGELFF,TGTGCCAGCAGTTATTTGGGGGGTCAGACCGGGGAGCTGTTTTTT
TRBJ2-5,.,TRBV5-1,TRBD2,CASSLTGTSGRETQYF,TGCGCCAGCAGCTTGACTGGGACTAGCGGGAGAGAGACCCAGTACTTC
TRBJ1-6,.,TRBV5-4,TRBD1,CASTRKGARNSPLHF,TGTGCCAGCACCCGGAAGGGGGCGCGTAATTCACCCCTCCACTTT
TRBJ2-3,many,TRBV2,TRBD1,CASSQQGASTDTQYF,TGTGCCAGCAGCCAACAGGGGGCGAGCACAGATACGCAGTATTTT
TRBJ2-7,many,TRBV28,.,CASSPRRTYEQYF,TGTGCCAGCAGTCCGCGAAGGACCTACGAGCAGTACTTC
TRBJ1-2,.,TRBV12-3/TRBV12-4,.,CASSFVAGANYGYTF,TGTGCCAGCAGTTTTGTTGCAGGGGCGAACTATGGCTACACCTTC
TRBJ1-2,.,TRBV6-1,.,CASSYGRGSYGYTF,TGTGCCAGCAGCTATGGGAGGGGTAGCTATGGCTACACCTTC
TRBJ2-7,.,TRBV5-1,TRBD1,CASSSEPGQGYEQYF,TGCGCCAGCAGCTCGGAGCCGGGACAGGGCTACGAGCAGTACTTC
TRBJ2-7,few,TRBV18,.,CASSPAPPGPISYEQYF,TGTGCCAGCTCACCAGCCCCCCCAGGACCAATATCCTACGAGCAGTACTTC
TRBJ2-2,.,TRBV6-5,.,CASSYSGYSGELFF,TGTGCCAGCAGTTACTCGGGTTATTCCGGGGAGCTGTTTTTT
TRBJ2-7,many,TRBV2,TRBD2,CASSAGLAGEQYF,TGTGCCAGCAGCGCAGGACTAGCGGGCGAGCAGTACTTC
TRBJ2-2,many,TRBV11-2,TRBD2,CASSYLAGVRTGELFF,TGTGCCAGCAGCTACCTAGCGGGAGTACGGACCGGGGAGCTGTTTTTT
TRBJ2-1,.,TRBV6-1,.,CASLQRPTDYNEQFF,TGTGCCAGCCTCCAGAGACCGACTGATTACAATGAGCAGTTCTTC
TRBJ2-1,.,TRBV7-2,.,CASSLGLSANEQFF,TGTGCCAGCAGCTTAGGGCTCTCGGCCAATGAGCAGTTCTTC
TRBJ2-5,.,TRBV7-2,.,CASSPAGTQETQYF,TGTGCCAGCAGCCCCGCCGGGACGCAAGAGACCCAGTACTTC
TRBJ2-5,.,TRBV3-1,TRBD1,CASRSQGARETQYF,TGTGCCAGCAGGTCGCAGGGGGCGCGTGAGACCCAGTACTTC
TRBJ2-1,.,TRBV11-2,TRBD1,CASSLQGVSTNEQFF,TGTGCCAGCAGCTTACAGGGGGTAAGCACCAATGAGCAGTTCTTC
TRBJ2-7,.,TRBV9,.,CASSVDRAGREQYF,TGTGCCAGCAGCGTAGACCGGGCCGGGCGCGAGCAGTACTTC
TRBJ1-1,few,TRBV10-3,.,CASKGGENTEAFF,TGTGCCTCCAAGGGAGGGGAAAACACTGAAGCTTTCTTT
TRBJ2-3,.,TRBV27,TRBD2,CASSQASGRNTDTQYF,TGTGCCAGCAGCCAAGCGAGCGGGAGGAACACAGATACGCAGTATTTT
TRBJ2-1,many,TRBV24-1,TRBD2,CATSVETSGSRDEQFF,TGTGCCACCAGTGTCGAGACTAGCGGGAGTCGCGATGAGCAGTTCTTC
TRBJ1-2,many,TRBV28,.,CASSSQRPQDRGYTF,TGTGCCAGCAGTTCTCAACGACCCCAGGACCGTGGCTACACCTTC
TRBJ2-3,.,TRBV28,.,CASSTDTQYF,TGTGCCAGCAGCACAGATACGCAGTATTTT
TRBJ1-3,.,TRBV7-2,.,CASSLEGAIPDTIYF,TGTGCCAGCAGCCTAGAAGGGGCGATTCCGGACACCATATATTTT
TRBJ2-2,many,TRBV12-3/TRBV12-4,.,CASSLSGELFF,TGTGCCAGCAGTTTATCCGGGGAGCTGTTTTTT
TRBJ2-4,.,TRBV7-9,.,CASSSEGLRNIRYF,TGTGCCAGCAGCTCTGAGGGACTCCGGAACATTCGGTACTTC
TRBJ2-1,few,TRBV27,TRBD2,CASSSLAGVVYNEQFF,TGTGCCAGCAGTTCACTAGCGGGAGTGGTCTACAATGAGCAGTTCTTC
TRBJ2-7,many,TRBV18,.,CASSPTRGTLYEQYF,TGTGCCAGCTCACCAACGAGGGGTACTCTCTACGAGCAGTACTTC
TRBJ2-5,many,TRBV11-2,TRBD1,CASSLGDRGWQETQYF,TGTGCCAGCAGCTTAGGGGACAGGGGTTGGCAAGAGACCCAGTACTTC
TRBJ2-3,few,TRBV29-1,.,CSAEVTIDTQYF,TGCAGCGCAGAAGTAACGATTGATACGCAGTATTTT
TRBJ2-7,.,TRBV6-1,TRBD2,CASSWATGLAYYEQYF,TGTGCCAGCAGTTGGGCGACCGGACTAGCGTACTACGAGCAGTACTTC
TRBJ2-1,.,TRBV7-9,TRBD2,CASSLGGTSGVNEQFF,TGTGCCAGCAGCTTGGGGGGGACTAGCGGAGTCAATGAGCAGTTCTTC
TRBJ2-5,many,TRBV3-1,.,CASSQAAGQETQYF,TGTGCCAGCAGCCAAGCGGCAGGCCAAGAGACCCAGTACTTC
TRBJ2-7,many,TRBV7-9,.,CASSPGVGEQYF,TGTGCCAGCAGCCCAGGGGTCGGGGAGCAGTACTTC
TRBJ1-5,many,TRBV27,.,CASSSGPSSNQPQHF,TGTGCCAGCAGTTCGGGGCCTTCAAGCAATCAGCCCCAGCATTTT
TRBJ1-1,few,TRBV10-3,.,CAIRGTGREAFF,TGTGCCATCAGGGGCACAGGGCGTGAAGCTTTCTTT